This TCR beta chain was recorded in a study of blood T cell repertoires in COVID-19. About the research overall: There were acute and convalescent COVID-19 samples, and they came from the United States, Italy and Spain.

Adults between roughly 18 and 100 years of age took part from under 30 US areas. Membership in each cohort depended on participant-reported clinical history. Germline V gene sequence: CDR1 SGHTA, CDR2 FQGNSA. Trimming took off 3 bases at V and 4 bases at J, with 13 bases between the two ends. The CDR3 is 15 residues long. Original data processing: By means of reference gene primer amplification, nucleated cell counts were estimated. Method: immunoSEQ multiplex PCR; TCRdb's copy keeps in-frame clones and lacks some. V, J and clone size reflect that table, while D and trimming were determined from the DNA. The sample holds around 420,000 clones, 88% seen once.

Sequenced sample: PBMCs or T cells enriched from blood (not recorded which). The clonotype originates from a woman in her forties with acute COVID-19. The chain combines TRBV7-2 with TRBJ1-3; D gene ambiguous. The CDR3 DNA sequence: TGTGCCAGCAGCTTTTTTAGCACGGCCGGAAACACCATATATTTT. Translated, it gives CASSFFSTAGNTIYF.